This entry lists 14 T cell receptor delta chains sequenced from one sample in a study of gammadelta T cells in human blood. TCRdb redid the clone calls on the RT-PCR reads with CATT. The sample has under 450 delta-chain clones; roughly 19% are singletons. What was sequenced was Vgamma9Vdelta2 gamma-delta T cells from fetal blood. Receptors were obtained from a human fetus.

Relative to its sample, this clone is large (0.1 to 1%). This sequence joins TRDV2 and TRDJ3, with 13 positions matching TRDD3. The V gene's germline CDR1 is GEAIGNYY and CDR2 EKD. This CDR3 has 18 amino acids. Germline trimming cut 2 bases from V and 2 bases from J; bases unmatched to any gene: 2. DNA for the CDR3: TGTGCCTGTGACAATACTGGGGGATACGCCTGGGACACCCGACAGATGTTTTTC. The encoded protein is CACDNTGGYAWDTRQMFF.

With regard to this clone: TCRdb has a much larger clone's protein, which differs at residues 3 and 10 from the translation of this DNA, likely because of a read error; what is shown is the protein translated from the DNA. V usage is TRDV2 and J usage is TRDJ2, with 12 bases that match TRDD3. The J gene is absent in TCRdb and was assigned here via DNA matching to germline. The germline V gene has CDR1 GEAIGNYY and CDR2 EKD. CDR3 length equals 14 residues. Here the CDR3 reads CAWDVLGDTEQLFF. The CDR3 DNA sequence: TGTGCCTGGGACGTACTGGGGGATACAGAACAACTCTTCTTT.

This clone was seen a few times. The likely explanation is a read error, given a far larger clone one base away. The J gene is TRDJ3, the V gene TRDV2; TRDD3 matches 7 bases. Here the J gene was assigned by germline matching of the DNA, as TCRdb has none. Trimming removed 3 bases from V and 0 bases from J; junction bases left unmatched: 7. CDR1 GEAIGNYY and CDR2 EKD come from the germline V gene. This CDR3 spans 18 amino acids. The CDR3 region has the DNA TGTGCCTGTGACTACTGGGGAATACGCTCCTGGGACACCCGACAGATGTTTTTC. Translated: CACDYWGIRSWDTRQMFF.

This clone has just a few counts. A far more abundant clone sits one base away, making this likely a read error. This chain uses TRDV2 with TRDJ3, with 10 bases that match TRDD3. The CDR3 is made up of 17 amino acids. The germline V gene has CDR1 GEAIGNYY and CDR2 EKD. The J segment lost 2 bases and the V segment lost 2 bases, leaving 2 bases of the junction unmatched. In DNA form, the CDR3 reads TGTGCCTGTGACATACTGGGGGATCCCTGGGACACCCGACAGATGTTTTTC. It is translated as CACDILGDPWDTRQMFF.

On this clone: TCRdb has a much larger clone's protein, which differs at residue 6 from the translation of this DNA, likely because of a read error; what is shown is the protein translated from the DNA. The chain employs TRDV2 and TRDJ3, with 7 nucleotides matching TRDD3. This CDR3 contains 18 residues. V trimming: 0 bases; J trimming: 0 bases; junction bases outside the gene matches: 4. Germline V gene data show CDR1 as GEAIGNYY and CDR2 as EKD. Here the CDR3 DNA reads TGTGCCTGTGACACCTGGATACGGAGCTCCTGGGACACCCGACAGATGTTTTTC. It codes for CACDTWIRSSWDTRQMFF.

This clone appeared a few times. This sequence is one base from a far larger clone and is likely a read error. The chain is built from TRDV2 and TRDJ3, with TRDD3 matching 9 bases. Germline assignment: CDR1 GEAIGNYY and CDR2 EKD. The CDR3 totals 19 residues. The DNA for the CDR3 is TGTGCCTGTGACACCGTACTGGGGGACCGCTCCTGGGACACCCAACAGATGTTTTTC. Translation gives CACDTVLGDRSWDTQQMFF.

The table lists this clone with a few counts. A read error is likely here: a far larger clone is one base away. The V gene is TRDV2, the J gene TRDJ3; 9 nucleotides align to TRDD3. There are 19 residues in the CDR3. Germline assignment: CDR1 GEAIGNYY and CDR2 EKD. J gave up 0 bases and V 0 bases, and 5 bases lay outside the gene matches. This CDR3 reads CACDTILGDRSWDTRQMFF. The CDR3 bases are TGTGCCTGTGACACCATACTGGGGGACCGCTCCTGGGACACCCGACAGATGTTTTTC.

A word on this clone: The amino acid sequence in TCRdb belongs to a much larger clone and departs from this DNA's translation at residue 17, likely a sequencing read error; the sequence shown is translated from the DNA. No J gene was named, though the V gene is TRDV2; the tabulated D call, TRDD3, remains unverified against the DNA. Germline assignment: CDR1 GEAIGNYY and CDR2 EKD. This CDR3 is built from 19 residues. CDR3 nucleotide sequence: TGTGCCTGTGACACTCTGGGGGATACAAGCTCCTGGGACACCCGACAGATATTTTTC. Its protein product is CACDTLGDTSSWDTRQIFF.

This clone has only one observation. This chain uses TRDV2 with TRDJ2, with 10 nucleotides matching TRDD3. No J segment appears in TCRdb, so it was assigned here by matching the sequence to germline. Unmatched junction bases numbered 5, after V lost 3 bases and J lost 5 bases. CDR1 is GEAIGNYY and CDR2 is EKD in the germline V gene. This CDR3 region has 15 residues. CDR3 sequence reads: CACDPVLGDTAQLFF. The CDR3 nucleotides read TGTGCCTGTGACCCCGTACTGGGGGATACAGCACAACTCTTCTTT.

Only a few counts were recorded for this clone. This likely traces to a read error, being one base from a far larger clone. The chain has TRDV2 and TRDJ1; TRDD3 agrees at 8 bases. This CDR3 contains 15 residues. V shed 3 bases and J 3 bases; nucleotides not matched to a gene: 8. Germline values: CDR1 GEAIGNYY, CDR2 EKD. CDR3 residues: CACDPVGILSDKLIF. In DNA form, the CDR3 reads TGTGCCTGTGACCCCGTGGGGATACTATCCGATAAACTCATCTTT.

In its sample, this clone is hyperexpanded (1% or more). The V and J genes are TRDV2 and TRDJ3, with 10 bases identical to TRDD3. J gave up 1 base and V 0 bases, and 2 bases lay outside the gene matches. The CDR3 is 18 residues long. The germline V gene has CDR1 GEAIGNYY and CDR2 EKD. The CDR3 loop is CACDTGGYASWDTRQMFF. DNA of the CDR3: TGTGCCTGTGACACCGGGGGATACGCGTCCTGGGACACCCGACAGATGTTTTTC.

This clone was seen more than once but under ten times. This is likely an artifact of a read error, given a far larger clone one base away. This same CDR3 is encoded by further DNA sequences in the sample. The V and J genes are TRDV2 and TRDJ3, with 9 bases identical to TRDD3. The germline CDR1 and CDR2 sequences are GEAIGNYY and EKD. The CDR3 is 19 residues long. In nucleotides, the CDR3 is TGTGCATGTGACACCGTACTGGGGGACCGCTCCTGGGACACCCGACAGATGTTTTTC. Translated: CACDTVLGDRSWDTRQMFF.

In this sample, this clone turned up a few times. V usage is TRAV38-2/DV8 and J usage is TRDJ1; 9 nucleotides agree with TRDD3. J lost 0 bases, V lost 0 bases, and 12 bases had no gene match. The germline V gene encodes CDR1 TSESDYY and CDR2 QEAYKQQN. This CDR3 has 19 residues. The CDR3 is CAYRSARSNWGKYTDKLIF. DNA of the CDR3: TGTGCTTATAGGAGCGCGCGGTCCAACTGGGGGAAGTACACCGATAAACTCATCTTT.

This clone was seen a handful of times. TCRdb assigns this DNA the protein of a much larger clone, which departs from its translation at residue 4; this likely reflects a read error, and the protein shown comes from translating the DNA. The chain recombines TRDV2 with TRDJ3; TRDD3 matches at 9 bases. Since TCRdb gives no J gene, matching the DNA to germline was used here to assign it. V dropped 6 bases and J dropped 2; count of bases not matched to a gene: 4. Germline assignment: CDR1 GEAIGNYY and CDR2 EKD. The CDR3 consists of 16 residues. The DNA for the CDR3 is TGTGCCTGTAACTACTGGGGGACCTGGGACACCCGACAGATGTTTTTC. Its protein is CACNYWGTWDTRQMFF.